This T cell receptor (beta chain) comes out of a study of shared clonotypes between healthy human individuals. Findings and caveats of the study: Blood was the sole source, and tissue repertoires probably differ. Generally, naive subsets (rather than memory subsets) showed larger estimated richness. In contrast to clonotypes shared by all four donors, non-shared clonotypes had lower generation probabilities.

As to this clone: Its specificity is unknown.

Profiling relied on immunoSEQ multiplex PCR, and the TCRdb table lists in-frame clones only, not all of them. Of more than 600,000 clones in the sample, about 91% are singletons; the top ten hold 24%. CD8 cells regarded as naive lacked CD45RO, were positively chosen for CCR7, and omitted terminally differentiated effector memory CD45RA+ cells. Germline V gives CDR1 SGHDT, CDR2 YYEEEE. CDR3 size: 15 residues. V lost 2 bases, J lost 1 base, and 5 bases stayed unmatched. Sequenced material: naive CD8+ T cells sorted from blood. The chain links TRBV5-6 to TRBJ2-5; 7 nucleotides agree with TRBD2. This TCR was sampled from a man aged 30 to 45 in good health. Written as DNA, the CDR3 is TGTGCCAGCAGCTTTACTAGCGAGATCCAAGAGACCCAGTACTTC. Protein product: CASSFTSEIQETQYF. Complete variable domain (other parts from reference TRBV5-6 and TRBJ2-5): DAGVTQSPTHLIKTRGQQVTLRCSPKSGHDTVSWYQQALGQGPQFIFQYYEEEERQRGNFPDRFSGHQFPNYSSELNVNALLLGDSALYLCASSFTSEIQETQYFGPGTRLLVL.